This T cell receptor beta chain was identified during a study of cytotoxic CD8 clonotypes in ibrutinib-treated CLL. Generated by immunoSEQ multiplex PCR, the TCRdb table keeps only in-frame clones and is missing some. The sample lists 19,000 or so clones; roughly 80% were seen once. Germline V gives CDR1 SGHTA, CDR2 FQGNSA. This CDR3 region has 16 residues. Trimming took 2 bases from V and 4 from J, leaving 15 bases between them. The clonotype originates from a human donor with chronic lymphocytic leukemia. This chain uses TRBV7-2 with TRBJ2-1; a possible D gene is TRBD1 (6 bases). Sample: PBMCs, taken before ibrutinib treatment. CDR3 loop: CASSLTGTSSYNEQFF. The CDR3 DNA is TGTGCCAGCAGCTTAACCGGGACAAGTTCATACAATGAGCAGTTCTTC.